A single sample gave rise to the 22 T cell receptor beta chains below, sequenced in a study of cytomegalovirus exposure and HLA in healthy donors. 13 Jbeta primers and 60 Vbeta primers were used for the PCR. Data came from immunoSEQ multiplex PCR; TCRdb stores just in-frame clones and leaves some out. The sample consists of roughly 250,000 clones, 84% of them appearing once. Sequencing was carried out using PBMCs. Every receptor here comes from a woman in her thirties or forties in good health and CMV-seropositive.

This clone has just a few counts. CDR3 residues: CASFKTGTSGSRSYEQYF. The CDR3 DNA sequence: TGTGCCAGTTTTAAAACCGGGACTAGCGGGAGTAGGTCCTACGAGCAGTACTTC. The chain combines TRBV6-4 with TRBJ2-7, with 14 bases identical to TRBD2. Trimming at V came to 9 bases and at J to 1 base, leaving 14 bases not matched to a gene. CDR3 length equals 18 residues. From germline, CDR1 is MRHNA and CDR2 SNTAGT.

This chain links TRBV5-4 with TRBJ2-2, with D tentatively TRBD2 (6 bases). Trimming stripped 0 bases from V and 0 bases from J, with 9 bases between. This CDR3 comprises 16 residues. Germline loops: CDR1 SGHNT, CDR2 YYREEE (reference sequence). As DNA, the CDR3 is TGTGCCAGCAGCTTGGGTCCGGGAGCGAACACCGGGGAGCTGTTTTTT. This encodes CASSLGPGANTGELFF. Full variable domain (remainder filled in from reference TRBV5-4 and TRBJ2-2): ETGVTQSPTHLIKTRGQQVTLRCSSQSGHNTVSWYQQALGQGPQFIFQYYREEENGRGNFPPRFSGLQFPNYSSELNVNALELDDSALYLCASSLGPGANTGELFFGEGSRLTVL.

The V gene is TRBV4-3, the J gene TRBJ2-2; D remains unclear. Per germline, CDR1 LGHNA and CDR2 YSLEER. The germline V and J ends were trimmed by 0 bases and 0 bases, with 11 bases remaining between them. The length of the CDR3 is 17 residues. The CDR3 spells CASSQEAVYANTGELFF. The CDR3 DNA is TGCGCCAGCAGCCAAGAGGCTGTATACGCGAACACCGGGGAGCTGTTTTTT.

The rearrangement joins TRBV28 to TRBJ2-1; D is perhaps TRBD2 (5 bases). This CDR3 spans 11 amino acids. V lost 3 bases to trimming and J lost 13 bases, with 10 bases between them. Germline V gene data show CDR1 as MDHEN and CDR2 as SYDVKM. The CDR3 sequence: CASSLGAEQFF. CDR3 nucleotide sequence: TGTGCCAGCAGTTTGGGAGCCGAACAGTTCTTC.

DNA of the CDR3: TGTGCCAGCAGCTTGGTGGGACTAGCGGGAGGTAATAAGTTCTTC. It codes for CASSLVGLAGGNKFF. The chain carries TRBV5-6 and TRBJ2-1; TRBD2 aligns across 15 bases. Germline lookup yields CDR1 SGHDT and CDR2 YYEEEE. The V and J ends lost 0 bases and 14 bases, in that order; junction bases with no gene match: 6. The CDR3 extends over 15 amino acids.

V gene TRBV19 combines with J gene TRBJ1-1, with no clear D. The CDR3 loop spans 12 amino acids. Trimming stripped 1 base from V and 7 bases from J, with 7 bases between. Germline V gene sequence: CDR1 LNHDA, CDR2 SQIVND (reference sequence). The CDR3 spells CASSIGAYEAFF. CDR3 nucleotide sequence: TGTGCCAGTAGTATAGGGGCGTATGAAGCTTTCTTT.

The chain has TRBV5-1 and TRBJ2-1, with 8 bases identical to TRBD2. The V gene's germline CDR1 is SGHRS and CDR2 YFSETQ. Trimming took 4 bases from V and 5 from J; bases not matched to a gene: 8. This CDR3 spans 15 amino acids. CDR3 DNA: TGCGCCAGCAGCGCTTCGGGACTAGGTCACAATGAGCAGTTCTTC. Protein: CASSASGLGHNEQFF.

The sample holds one count of this clone. The chain couples TRBV19 to TRBJ1-2, with D hard to call. V shed 1 base and J shed 4 bases, with 13 bases lying between them. Germline loops: CDR1 LNHDA, CDR2 SQIVND (reference sequence). The CDR3 sequence is 15 residues long. This CDR3 reads CASSIALGGTYGYTF. The CDR3 DNA reads TGTGCCAGTAGTATAGCTCTGGGAGGAACCTATGGCTACACCTTC.

The chain recombines TRBV18 with TRBJ1-1, with D possibly being TRBD1 (5 bases). Germline CDR1 KGHSH, CDR2 LQKENI. Trimming shortened V by 6 bases and J by 3 bases, and 20 bases separated the two germline ends. This CDR3 is 16 amino acids long. CDR3 amino acids: CASSIQGRRVDTEAFF. The CDR3 DNA reads as TGTGCCAGCTCTATCCAGGGTAGGAGGGTGGACACTGAAGCTTTCTTT. The full variable domain, rest sourced from reference TRBV18 and TRBJ1-1, is NAGVMQNPRHLVRRRGQEARLRCSPMKGHSHVYWYRQLPEEGLKFMVYLQKENIIDESGMPKERFSAEFPKEGPSILRIQQVVRGDSAAYFCASSIQGRRVDTEAFFGQGTRLTVV.

V and J are TRBV10-2 and TRBJ2-7; TRBD2 matches 10 bases. Unmatched junction bases numbered 1, after V lost 2 bases and J lost 3 bases. The V gene's germline CDR1 is WSHSY and CDR2 SAAADI. The CDR3 is 14 residues long. The CDR3 is CASSEASGSYEQYF. The CDR3 coding sequence is TGCGCCAGCAGTGAGGCTAGCGGGAGCTACGAGCAGTACTTC.

The chain's CDR3 is CASSSLGGYQETQYF. CDR3 DNA: TGTGCCAGCAGTTCGCTGGGAGGGTACCAAGAGACCCAGTACTTC. The chain has TRBV28 and TRBJ2-5; TRBD2 matches at 7 bases. The germline gives CDR1 MDHEN, CDR2 SYDVKM. CDR3 length: 15 amino acids. V was pared by 4 bases and J by 0 bases, with 5 bases of the junction left unmatched.

The chain recombines TRBV29-1 with TRBJ2-7, with 7 bases identical to TRBD1. The V gene's germline CDR1 is SQVTM and CDR2 ANQGSEA. The CDR3 contains 15 residues. V lost 1 base and J lost 0; bases outside the gene matches: 6. In DNA form, the CDR3 reads TGCAGCGTTGAAGCAGGCAGGGGGAGCTCCTACGAGCAGTACTTC. It is translated as CSVEAGRGSSYEQYF.

The chain recombines TRBV19 with TRBJ1-1; D is possibly TRBD1 (5 bases). The germline CDR1 and CDR2 sequences are LNHDA and SQIVND (reference sequence). The CDR3 is 12 residues long. V shed 4 bases and J shed 3 bases, with 6 bases lying between them. CDR3 DNA sequence: TGTGCCAGTAGTACAGGGTACACTGAAGCTTTCTTT. Translated, it gives CASSTGYTEAFF.

The V call is TRBV15, the J call TRBJ1-2, with 7 positions matching TRBD1. Germline V gene data show CDR1 as LNHNV and CDR2 as YYDKDF (reference sequence). V shed 5 bases and J 6 bases; nucleotides not matched to a gene: 6. The CDR3 is 13 amino acids. CDR3 sequence (DNA): TGTGCCACCAGCGGCGGGGGGACAGATGGCTACACCTTC. Translating gives CATSGGGTDGYTF.

A note on this clone: Other DNA sequences in the same sample also yield this CDR3. The chain combines TRBV4-3 with TRBJ2-7, with D possibly matching TRBD2 (5 bases). CDR3 size: 13 residues. The germline V gene has CDR1 LGHNA and CDR2 YSLEER. V was cut by 0 bases and J by 2 bases, with 5 bases left in between. CDR3 sequence reads: CASSQERAYEQYF. In DNA, the CDR3 is TGCGCCAGCAGCCAAGAGCGGGCCTACGAGCAGTACTTC.

The chain joins TRBV28 to TRBJ2-3; D is unclear. Trimming removed 6 bases from V and 1 base from J, with 8 bases in between. This CDR3 is 13 amino acids long. Germline V gives CDR1 MDHEN, CDR2 SYDVKM. The CDR3 protein is CASRSRGTDTQYF. DNA of the CDR3: TGTGCCAGCAGGTCCCGGGGCACAGATACGCAGTATTTT.

The chain is built from TRBV13 and TRBJ2-5, with 15 bases matching TRBD2. The end of the DNA fits TRBJ2-7 better, so the J call may be wrong. Germline V gene data show CDR1 as PRHDT and CDR2 as FYEKMQ (reference sequence). The CDR3 has 18 amino acids. CDR3 bases: TGTGCCAGCAGCTCCAGGACTAGCGGGAGGGCAAGAGATACCGAGCAGTACTTC. Amino acids: CASSSRTSGRARDTEQYF.

A single count supports this clone. This chain uses TRBV19 with TRBJ2-7; 7 bases match TRBD1. Trimming removed 4 bases from V and 3 bases from J; junction bases left unmatched: 12. This CDR3 contains 16 residues. Looked up from germline, CDR1 is LNHDA and CDR2 is SQIVND (reference sequence). DNA for the CDR3: TGTGCCAGTAGTACCCGACAGGGCCCCGGAGACTACGAGCAGTACTTC. Translating it yields CASSTRQGPGDYEQYF.

The V and J genes are TRBV30 and TRBJ2-5; 7 bases are shared with TRBD1. The DNA matches TRBJ2-7 better at its end, which makes the J call doubtful. This CDR3 contains 12 residues. Germline V gene lookup returns CDR1 GTSNPN and CDR2 SVGIG (reference sequence). The CDR3 DNA follows: TGTGCCTGGAACGGGAACAGGGGCGAGCAGTACTTC. This translates into CAWNGNRGEQYF.

The chain recombines TRBV19 with TRBJ1-2; D remains unclear. Germline CDR1 and CDR2: LNHDA and SQIVND (reference sequence). The CDR3 consists of 13 residues. The V end was cut by 3 bases, the J end by 8 bases, with 13 bases between. CDR3 in amino acids: CASSISRDLGYTF. CDR3 in DNA: TGTGCCAGTAGTATTTCCCGCGATTTGGGCTACACCTTC.

This chain joins TRBV4-3 and TRBJ2-2, with TRBD2 matching over 10 bases. J was trimmed by 3 bases and V by 2 bases; bases with no gene match: 3. Germline assignment: CDR1 LGHNA and CDR2 YSLEER. CDR3 length: 16 residues. The CDR3 reads CASSQPSGSYTGELFF. The DNA of the CDR3 is TGCGCCAGCAGCCAACCTAGCGGGAGTTACACCGGGGAGCTGTTTTTT.

The CDR3 DNA reads TGTGCCAGCAGCTTAGAAGGGTCGGGGGTTTTCTCCTACGAGCAGTACTTC. This translates into CASSLEGSGVFSYEQYF. The chain uses TRBV7-9 and TRBJ2-7; D possibly corresponds to TRBD2 (6 bases). CDR1 and CDR2 from the germline V gene are SEHNR and FQNEAQ (reference sequence). This CDR3 region has 17 residues. V lost 1 base, J lost 0 bases, and 16 bases lay in between.